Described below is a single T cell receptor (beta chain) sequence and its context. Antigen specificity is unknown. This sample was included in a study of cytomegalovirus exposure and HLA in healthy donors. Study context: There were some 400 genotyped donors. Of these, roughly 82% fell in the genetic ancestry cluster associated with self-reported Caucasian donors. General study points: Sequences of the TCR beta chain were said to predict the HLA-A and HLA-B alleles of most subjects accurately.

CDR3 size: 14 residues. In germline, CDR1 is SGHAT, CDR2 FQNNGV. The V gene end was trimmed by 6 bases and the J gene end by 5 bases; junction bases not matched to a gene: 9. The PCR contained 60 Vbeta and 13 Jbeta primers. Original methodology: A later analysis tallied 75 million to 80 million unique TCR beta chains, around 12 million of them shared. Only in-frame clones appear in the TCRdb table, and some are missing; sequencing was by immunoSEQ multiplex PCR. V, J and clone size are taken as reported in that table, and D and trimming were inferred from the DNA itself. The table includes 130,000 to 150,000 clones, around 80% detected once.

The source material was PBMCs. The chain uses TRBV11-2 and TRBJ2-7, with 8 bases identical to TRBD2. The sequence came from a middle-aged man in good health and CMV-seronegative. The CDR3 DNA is TGTGCCAGCAGATCGGGGGGGTCCTTAGACGAGCAGTACTTC. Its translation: CASRSGGSLDEQYF.